Each of the 4 T cell receptor beta chains below was sequenced from the same sample in a study of shared clonotypes between healthy human individuals. As defined, naive CD8 cells were CD45RO-negative and positively selected for CCR7, with terminally differentiated effector memory CD45RA+ cells excluded. TCRdb keeps only in-frame clones here, not all; method: immunoSEQ multiplex PCR. Of roughly 850,000 clones detected, approximately 97% appear once; the ten largest clones hold about 0.25%. The sample consisted of naive CD8+ T cells sorted from blood. These receptors were obtained from a man aged 25-40 years in good health.

The sample holds a few counts of this clone. The chain couples TRBV23-1 to TRBJ2-5; either TRBD1 or TRBD2 may fit D (5 bases each). TRBV23-1 is an ORF, with its function uncertain. With 5 bases removed from V and 6 bases from J, the gap between germline ends came to 10 bases. The CDR3 is 12 amino acids. The CDR3 DNA sequence: TGCGCCAGCAGTTGGGGGATGAAGACCCAGTACTTC. Encoded protein: CASSWGMKTQYF.

This clone was recorded only once. This chain uses TRBV11-2 with TRBJ2-2, with unresolved D. Trimming cost V 4 bases and J 5 bases, with 8 bases left between them. The CDR3 spans 13 residues. Germline CDR1 and CDR2: SGHAT and FQNNGV. This chain's CDR3 is CASSSDWTGELFF. CDR3 DNA sequence: TGTGCCAGCAGCTCGGATTGGACCGGGGAGCTGTTTTTT.

This chain connects TRBV10-3 to TRBJ2-1; 9 nucleotides agree with TRBD2. Germline CDR1 and CDR2: ENHRY and SYGVKD. V dropped 9 bases and J dropped 4; count of bases not matched to a gene: 10. The CDR3 is made up of 15 amino acids. CDR3 residues: CAIRLAVPTYNEQFF. The CDR3 nucleotides are TGTGCCATAAGACTAGCGGTCCCTACATACAATGAGCAGTTCTTC.

The chain has TRBV29-1 and TRBJ1-2; D possibly corresponds to TRBD1 (6 bases). CDR1 is SQVTM, CDR2 ANQGSEA, per germline. V was shortened by 3 bases and J by 4 bases, with 15 bases between the two germline ends. The CDR3 runs 14 residues. This CDR3 reads CSVEGGGQIYGYTF. For the CDR3, the DNA is TGCAGCGTTGAGGGGGGAGGACAGATCTATGGCTACACCTTC.